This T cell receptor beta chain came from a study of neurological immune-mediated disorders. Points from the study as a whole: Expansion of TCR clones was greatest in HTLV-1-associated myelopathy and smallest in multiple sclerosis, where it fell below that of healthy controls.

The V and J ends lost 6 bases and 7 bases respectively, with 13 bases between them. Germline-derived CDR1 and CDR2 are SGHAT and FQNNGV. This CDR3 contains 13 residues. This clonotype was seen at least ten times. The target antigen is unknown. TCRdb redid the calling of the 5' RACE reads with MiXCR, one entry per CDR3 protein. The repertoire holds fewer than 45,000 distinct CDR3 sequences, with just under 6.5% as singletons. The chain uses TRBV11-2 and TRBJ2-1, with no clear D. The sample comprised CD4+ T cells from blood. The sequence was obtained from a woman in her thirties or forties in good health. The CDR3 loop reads CASSPPASNEQFF. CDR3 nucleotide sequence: TGTGCCAGCAGTCCTCCAGCCTCAAATGAGCAGTTCTTC. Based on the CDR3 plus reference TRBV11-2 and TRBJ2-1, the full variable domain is EAGVAQSPRYKIIEKRQSVAFWCNPISGHATLYWYQQILGQGPKLLIQFQNNGVVDDSQLPKDRFSAERLKGVDSTLKIQPAKLEDSAVYLCASSPPASNEQFFGPGTRLTVL.